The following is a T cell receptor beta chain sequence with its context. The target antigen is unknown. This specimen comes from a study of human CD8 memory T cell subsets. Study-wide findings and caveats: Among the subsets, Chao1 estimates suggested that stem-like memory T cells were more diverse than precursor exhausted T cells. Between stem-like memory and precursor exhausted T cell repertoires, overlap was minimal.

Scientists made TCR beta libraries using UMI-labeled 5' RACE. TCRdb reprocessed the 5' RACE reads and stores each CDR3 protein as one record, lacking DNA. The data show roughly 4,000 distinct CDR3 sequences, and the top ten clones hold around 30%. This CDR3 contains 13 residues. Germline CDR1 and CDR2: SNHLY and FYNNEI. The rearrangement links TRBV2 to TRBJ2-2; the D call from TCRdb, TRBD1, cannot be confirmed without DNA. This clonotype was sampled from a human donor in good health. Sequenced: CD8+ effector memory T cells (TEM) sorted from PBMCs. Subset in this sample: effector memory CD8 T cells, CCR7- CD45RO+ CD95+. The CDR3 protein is CASRSTPGGELFF.